Given below is one T cell receptor beta chain in context. This sample stems from a study of blood T cells in healthy people across ages. Sample-barcoded 5' priming and a J-beta primer mix drove a second PCR of roughly 6 to 12 cycles. In TCRdb, the 5' RACE reads were re-called with MiXCR into one record per CDR3 protein. The sample holds about 900,000 distinct CDR3 sequences, 40% to 60% seen once. The sample was blood. The origin of this receptor is a man aged 25 to 40 in good health.

The CDR3 here is CSARDRTSGGLRPYNEQFF. The CDR3 DNA is TGCAGTGCTAGAGATCGGACTAGCGGGGGCCTCCGCCCCTACAATGAGCAGTTCTTC. V gene TRBV20-1 combines with J gene TRBJ2-1, with 13 bases aligning to TRBD2. Trimming at V came to 0 bases and at J to 2 bases, leaving 10 bases not matched to a gene. The germline V gene encodes CDR1 DFQATT and CDR2 SNEGSKA (reference sequence). The CDR3 contains 19 residues.